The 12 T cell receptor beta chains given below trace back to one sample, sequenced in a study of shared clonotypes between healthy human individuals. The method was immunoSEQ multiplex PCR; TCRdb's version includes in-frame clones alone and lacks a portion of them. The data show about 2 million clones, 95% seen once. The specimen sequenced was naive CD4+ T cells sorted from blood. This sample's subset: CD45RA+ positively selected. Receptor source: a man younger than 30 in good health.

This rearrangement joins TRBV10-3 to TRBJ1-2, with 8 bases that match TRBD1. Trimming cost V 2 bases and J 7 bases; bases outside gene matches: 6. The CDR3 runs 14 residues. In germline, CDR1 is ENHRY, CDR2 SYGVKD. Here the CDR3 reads CAISEPRTGFGYTF. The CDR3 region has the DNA TGTGCCATCAGTGAGCCAAGGACAGGGTTTGGCTACACCTTC.

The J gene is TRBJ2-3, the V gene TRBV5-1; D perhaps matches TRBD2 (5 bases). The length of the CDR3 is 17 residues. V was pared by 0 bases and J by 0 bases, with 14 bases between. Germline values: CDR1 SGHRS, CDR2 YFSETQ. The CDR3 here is CASSLGGGPPSTDTQYF. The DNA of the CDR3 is TGCGCCAGCAGCTTGGGAGGAGGACCCCCTAGCACAGATACGCAGTATTTT. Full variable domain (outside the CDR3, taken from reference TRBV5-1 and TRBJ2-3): KAGVTQTPRYLIKTRGQQVTLSCSPISGHRSVSWYQQTPGQGLQFLFEYFSETQRNKGNFPGRFSGRQFSNSRSEMNVSTLELGDSALYLCASSLGGGPPSTDTQYFGPGTRLTVL.

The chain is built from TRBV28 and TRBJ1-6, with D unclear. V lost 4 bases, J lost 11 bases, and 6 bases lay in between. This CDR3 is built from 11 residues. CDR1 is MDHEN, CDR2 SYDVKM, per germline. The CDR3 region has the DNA TGTGCCAGCAGTTCCAATCCACCCCTCCACTTT. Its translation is CASSSNPPLHF.

Here the CDR3 reads CAISSGQGNYGYTF. The CDR3 nucleotides are TGTGCCATCAGCTCCGGACAGGGGAACTATGGCTACACCTTC. The J gene is TRBJ1-2, the V gene TRBV10-3, with 9 bases matching TRBD1. J lost 2 bases, V lost 6 bases, and 4 bases had no gene match. CDR3 length equals 14 residues. Per germline, CDR1 ENHRY and CDR2 SYGVKD.

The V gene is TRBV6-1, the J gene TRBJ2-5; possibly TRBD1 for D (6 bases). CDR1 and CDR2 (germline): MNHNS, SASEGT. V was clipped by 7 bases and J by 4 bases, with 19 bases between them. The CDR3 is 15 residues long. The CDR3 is CASTTQGWAGETQYF. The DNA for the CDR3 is TGTGCCAGCACTACACAGGGTTGGGCAGGAGAGACCCAGTACTTC.

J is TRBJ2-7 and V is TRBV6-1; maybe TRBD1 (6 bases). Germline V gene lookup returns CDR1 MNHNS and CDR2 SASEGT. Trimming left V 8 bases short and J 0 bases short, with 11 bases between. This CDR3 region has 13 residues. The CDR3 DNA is TGTGCCAGCCTACAGGGCCCCTCCTACGAGCAGTACTTC. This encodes CASLQGPSYEQYF.

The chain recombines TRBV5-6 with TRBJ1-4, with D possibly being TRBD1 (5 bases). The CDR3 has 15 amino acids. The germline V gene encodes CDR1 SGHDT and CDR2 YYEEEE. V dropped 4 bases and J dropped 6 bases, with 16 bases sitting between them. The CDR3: CASSPPAGRDEKLFF. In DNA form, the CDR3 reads TGTGCCAGCAGCCCCCCGGCAGGGCGGGATGAAAAACTGTTTTTT. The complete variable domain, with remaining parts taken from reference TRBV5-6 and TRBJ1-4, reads DAGVTQSPTHLIKTRGQQVTLRCSPKSGHDTVSWYQQALGQGPQFIFQYYEEEERQRGNFPDRFSGHQFPNYSSELNVNALLLGDSALYLCASSPPAGRDEKLFFGSGTQLSVL.

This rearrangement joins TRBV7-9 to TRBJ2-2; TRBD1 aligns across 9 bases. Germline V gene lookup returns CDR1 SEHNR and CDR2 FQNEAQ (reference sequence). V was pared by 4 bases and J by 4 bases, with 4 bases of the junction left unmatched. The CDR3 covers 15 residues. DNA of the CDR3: TGTGCCAGCAGCTCGGACAGGGGACCCACCGGGGAGCTGTTTTTT. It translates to CASSSDRGPTGELFF.

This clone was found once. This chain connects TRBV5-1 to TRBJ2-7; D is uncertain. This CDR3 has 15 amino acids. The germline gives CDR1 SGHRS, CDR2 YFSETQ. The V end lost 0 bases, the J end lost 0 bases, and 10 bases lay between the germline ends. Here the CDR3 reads CASSLVGELSYEQYF. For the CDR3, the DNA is TGCGCCAGCAGCTTGGTGGGTGAACTCTCCTACGAGCAGTACTTC.

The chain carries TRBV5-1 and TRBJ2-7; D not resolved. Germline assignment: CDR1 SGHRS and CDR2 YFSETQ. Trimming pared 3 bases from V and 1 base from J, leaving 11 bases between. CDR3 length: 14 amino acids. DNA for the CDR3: TGCGCCAGCAGCTCCGCAGGTCAGTCCTACGAGCAGTACTTC. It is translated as CASSSAGQSYEQYF.

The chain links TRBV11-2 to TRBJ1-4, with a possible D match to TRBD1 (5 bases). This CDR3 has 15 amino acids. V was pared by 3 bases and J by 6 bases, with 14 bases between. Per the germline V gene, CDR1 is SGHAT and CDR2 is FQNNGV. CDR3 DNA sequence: TGTGCCAGCAGCTTTGGGACGGGTCGCGATGAAAAACTGTTTTTT. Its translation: CASSFGTGRDEKLFF.

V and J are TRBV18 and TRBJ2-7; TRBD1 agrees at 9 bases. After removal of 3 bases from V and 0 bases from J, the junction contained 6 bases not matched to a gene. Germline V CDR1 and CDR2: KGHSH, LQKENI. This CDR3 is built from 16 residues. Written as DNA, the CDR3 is TGTGCCAGCTCACCCGACAGGACAGGGGCCTCCTACGAGCAGTACTTC. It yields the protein CASSPDRTGASYEQYF.